The 21 T cell receptor beta chains given below trace back to one sample, sequenced in a study of cytomegalovirus exposure and HLA in healthy donors. PCR involved 60 Vbeta and 13 Jbeta primers. This table comes from immunoSEQ multiplex PCR, and its TCRdb copy is limited to in-frame clones, with some not included. The data show approximately 40,000 clones, with approximately 86% seen just once and about 10% held by the top ten. Sequenced sample: PBMCs. These receptors originate from a woman aged 18-29 years in good health and CMV-seropositive.

The V call is TRBV27, the J call TRBJ1-1; 7 positions agree with TRBD1. Germline V gene lookup returns CDR1 MNHEY and CDR2 SMNVEV (reference sequence). V trimming: 6 bases; J trimming: 5 bases; junction bases outside the gene matches: 6. The CDR3 contains 13 residues. The DNA of the CDR3 is TGTGCCAGCAGCTGGACAGGAGGTACTGAAGCTTTCTTT. This encodes CASSWTGGTEAFF.

This clone was counted only a few times. The chain combines TRBV2 with TRBJ2-3; D is perhaps TRBD2 (6 bases). Germline V gene data show CDR1 as SNHLY and CDR2 as FYNNEI. The length of the CDR3 is 13 residues. V was cut by 8 bases and J by 1 base, with 10 bases left in between. CDR3 protein: CASGGVGTDTQYF. The CDR3 coding sequence is TGTGCCAGCGGCGGGGTTGGCACAGATACGCAGTATTTT.

The CDR3 coding sequence is TGTGCCAGCAGTTACTCGGATGGACAGTACAATGAGCAGTTCTTC. Its translation: CASSYSDGQYNEQFF. The chain recombines TRBV6-6 with TRBJ2-1; D is possibly TRBD1 (6 bases). The ends were cut back, 0 bases at V and 4 bases at J, with 10 bases in the middle. Germline CDR1 is MNHNY and CDR2 is SVGAGI (reference sequence). The length of the CDR3 is 15 residues.

This clone was detected only once. The chain uses TRBV12-5 and TRBJ2-3, with 8 bases that match TRBD1. V trimming: 0 bases; J trimming: 1 base; junction bases outside the gene matches: 3. Germline V gene sequence: CDR1 LGHNT, CDR2 FRNRAP. CDR3 length: 16 amino acids. The CDR3: CASGLVTGQGTDTQYF. CDR3 nucleotide sequence: TGTGCTAGTGGTTTGGTTACGGGACAGGGCACAGATACGCAGTATTTT.

The V and J genes are TRBV7-2 and TRBJ1-5; TRBD1 is a possible D gene (5 bases). CDR1 and CDR2 from the germline V gene are SGHTA and FQGNSA. Trimming removed 1 base from V and 2 bases from J, with 18 bases in between. CDR3 length equals 18 residues. CDR3 in DNA: TGTGCCAGCAGCTTAGATGTAGGGACTCGGGTTCGCAATCAGCCCCAGCATTTT. It encodes CASSLDVGTRVRNQPQHF.

This clone has just a few counts. V usage is TRBV2 and J usage is TRBJ2-3, with 13 bases aligning to TRBD2. The CDR3 contains 16 residues. Germline V lookup: CDR1 SNHLY, CDR2 FYNNEI. V lost 8 bases and J lost 1; bases outside the gene matches: 6. In nucleotides, the CDR3 is TGTGCCAGCGTAAGAGGACTAGCGGGGGGCACAGATACGCAGTATTTT. It translates to CASVRGLAGGTDTQYF.

The V call is TRBV9, the J call TRBJ2-1; 8 nucleotides align to TRBD2. Per the germline V gene, CDR1 is SGDLS and CDR2 is YYNGEE. This CDR3 is 19 amino acids long. Trimming removed 3 bases from V and 0 bases from J; junction bases left unmatched: 14. CDR3: CASSGRGSGDPSSYNEQFF. CDR3 DNA: TGTGCCAGCAGCGGACGGGGTAGCGGGGACCCCAGCTCCTACAATGAGCAGTTCTTC.

The chain joins TRBV18 to TRBJ2-7, with unresolved D. CDR1 is KGHSH and CDR2 is LQKENI in the germline V gene. V lost 3 bases and J lost 1, with 10 bases in between. The CDR3 spans 14 residues. This chain's CDR3 is CASSPRQDSYEQYF. The CDR3 DNA follows: TGTGCCAGCTCACCGCGCCAGGATTCCTACGAGCAGTACTTC.

The rearrangement uses TRBV11-2 and TRBJ1-1; TRBD1 aligns across 8 bases. The CDR3 consists of 17 residues. Per germline, CDR1 SGHAT and CDR2 FQNNGV. V dropped 4 bases and J dropped 0; count of bases not matched to a gene: 10. The CDR3 loop reads CASSSDRGFTMNTEAFF. In nucleotides, the CDR3 is TGTGCCAGCAGCTCCGACAGGGGCTTCACCATGAACACTGAAGCTTTCTTT.

The CDR3 DNA reads as TGTGCCAGCAGTCTAACAGGGGGGGCGACTGAAGCTTTCTTT. Residues: CASSLTGGATEAFF. This rearrangement joins TRBV7-3 to TRBJ1-1; TRBD1 agrees at 8 bases. There are 14 residues in the CDR3. In germline, CDR1 is SGHTA, CDR2 FQGTGA. J gave up 5 bases and V 6 bases, and 8 bases lay outside the gene matches.

The rearrangement joins TRBV19 to TRBJ2-3; 9 nucleotides match TRBD2. CDR3 length: 15 amino acids. The trim removed 6 bases at V and 1 base at J, leaving 5 bases unmatched. Germline assignment: CDR1 LNHDA and CDR2 SQIVND (reference sequence). This chain's CDR3 is CASRGTSTRTDTQYF. CDR3 sequence (DNA): TGTGCCAGTAGGGGGACTAGCACCCGCACAGATACGCAGTATTTT.

The chain carries TRBV7-2 and TRBJ2-5; perhaps TRBD1 as D (5 bases). The CDR3 length is 14 residues. CDR1 is SGHTA and CDR2 is FQGNSA in the germline V gene. Between the trimmed V and J ends, which lost 5 bases and 2 bases, there was a span of 12 bases. The CDR3 loop reads CASSLQGRQETQYF. In nucleotides, the CDR3 is TGTGCCAGCAGCCTCCAGGGCCGACAAGAGACCCAGTACTTC. Full variable domain (rest looked up from reference TRBV7-2 and TRBJ2-5): GAGVSQSPSNKVTEKGKDVELRCDPISGHTALYWYRQSLGQGLEFLIYFQGNSAPDKSGLPSDRFSAERTGGSVSTLTIQRTQQEDSAVYLCASSLQGRQETQYFGPGTRLLVL.

J is TRBJ2-7 and V is TRBV29-1; perhaps TRBD2 as D (5 bases). The CDR3 sequence is 13 residues long. With 0 bases removed from V and 6 bases from J, the gap between germline ends came to 12 bases. The V gene's germline CDR1 is SQVTM and CDR2 ANQGSEA. As DNA, the CDR3 is TGCAGCGTTGAAGATCGGGCGGGCAGCGAGCAGTACTTC. Protein product: CSVEDRAGSEQYF.

The rearrangement links TRBV19 to TRBJ1-1; 8 nucleotides match TRBD1. Germline V lookup: CDR1 LNHDA, CDR2 SQIVND (reference sequence). The CDR3 length is 15 residues. V gave up 5 bases and J gave up 4 bases; unmatched junction bases: 9. The CDR3 region is CASSLRQGIITEAFF. The CDR3 nucleotides read TGTGCCAGTAGTTTAAGACAGGGGATTATCACTGAAGCTTTCTTT.

This clone has more than one count but fewer than ten. V is TRBV28 and J is TRBJ1-4, with TRBD1 identical over 12 bases. This CDR3 is built from 15 residues. CDR1 MDHEN and CDR2 SYDVKM come from the germline V gene. After removal of 3 bases from V and 7 bases from J, the junction contained 3 bases not matched to a gene. The CDR3 DNA follows: TGTGCCAGCAGTTTGGGGACAGGGGGCCGTGAAAAACTGTTTTTT. Translating it yields CASSLGTGGREKLFF.

There are a few counts of this clone. The gene calls are TRBV6-4 and TRBJ1-1, with D hard to call. The CDR3 is 13 amino acids. The germline V gene encodes CDR1 MRHNA and CDR2 SNTAGT. Trimming took off 6 bases at V and 0 bases at J, with 8 bases between the two ends. This CDR3 reads CASSPTVNTEAFF. CDR3 DNA sequence: TGTGCCAGCAGCCCTACGGTGAACACTGAAGCTTTCTTT.

This sequence joins TRBV30 and TRBJ1-2; possibly TRBD1 for D (6 bases). V gave up 4 bases and J gave up 4 bases, with 19 bases separating them. The germline V gene encodes CDR1 GTSNPN and CDR2 SVGIG (reference sequence). The CDR3 runs 15 residues. The CDR3 sequence is CAWILYGRGRYGYTF. The CDR3 nucleotides read TGTGCCTGGATACTGTATGGCAGGGGACGCTATGGCTACACCTTC.

This clone was found once. V gene TRBV9 combines with J gene TRBJ2-1; D possibly corresponds to TRBD1 (5 bases). Trimming took 3 bases from V and 8 from J, leaving 9 bases between them. This CDR3 is 12 amino acids long. Looked up from germline, CDR1 is SGDLS and CDR2 is YYNGEE. The CDR3 DNA sequence: TGTGCCAGCAGCGGGTGGACATATGAGCAGTTCTTC. Amino acids: CASSGWTYEQFF. Together with reference TRBV9 and TRBJ2-1, the CDR3 gives the full variable domain: DSGVTQTPKHLITATGQRVTLRCSPRSGDLSVYWYQQSLDQGLQFLIQYYNGEERAKGNILERFSAQQFPDLHSELNLSSLELGDSALYFCASSGWTYEQFFGPGTRLTVL.

The V and J genes are TRBV28 and TRBJ2-3, with TRBD2 matching over 7 bases. The CDR3 is made up of 17 amino acids. Germline V gene sequence: CDR1 MDHEN, CDR2 SYDVKM. V gave up 6 bases and J gave up 1 base; unmatched junction bases: 13. This CDR3 reads CASSYPLTGGRTDTQYF. In DNA form, the CDR3 reads TGTGCCAGCAGCTACCCCCTAACGGGAGGACGCACAGATACGCAGTATTTT.

The chain couples TRBV5-1 to TRBJ2-5; 7 bases fit TRBD1. V lost 6 bases to trimming and J lost 4 bases; unmatched junction nucleotides: 3. The germline V gene encodes CDR1 SGHRS and CDR2 YFSETQ. The CDR3 extends over 12 amino acids. CDR3 protein: CASIGGGETQYF. In DNA form, the CDR3 reads TGCGCCAGCATAGGGGGCGGAGAGACCCAGTACTTC.

This clone has only a few counts. Written as DNA, the CDR3 is TGTGCCAGCAGTGACTCGGGAGGGAACACCGGGGAGCTGTTTTTT. Amino acid sequence: CASSDSGGNTGELFF. V is TRBV6-4 and J is TRBJ2-2, with TRBD2 as a possible D gene (6 bases). The germline V and J ends were trimmed by 0 bases and 1 base, with 6 bases remaining between them. CDR1 and CDR2 from the germline V gene are MRHNA and SNTAGT. The CDR3 totals 15 residues.